This T cell receptor beta chain was found in a study of blood T cells in healthy people across ages. This clonotype was observed a few times. Its target is unknown. Primers used in a second PCR of about 7 to 11 cycles were a sample-barcoded 5' primer and a J-beta primer mix. TCRdb passed the 5' RACE reads through MiXCR, listing each CDR3 protein once. The sample carries 650,000 to 1,000,000 distinct CDR3 sequences, about 37% recorded once. The study drew donors from healthy Caucasian individuals in Russia aged about 6 to 95. Per sample, a minimum of 6 million PBMCs were isolated. Whole-study findings and limits: Diversity estimates drawn from one million T cells were deemed underestimates. Possibly, changes in expanded clonotypes were confounded because donor CMV status was unknown.

The sequenced material came from blood. This receptor was obtained from a man aged 18 to 29 in good health.

The CDR3 DNA reads TGCGCCAGCAGCACGGAATGGCGGGGGCCCTCCTACGAGCAGTACTTC. Translating gives CASSTEWRGPSYEQYF. The genes are TRBV5-1 and TRBJ2-7, with D tentatively TRBD2 (7 bases). CDR3 length: 16 residues. Germline CDR1 SGHRS, CDR2 YFSETQ. The ends were cut back, 4 bases at V and 0 bases at J, with 17 bases in the middle.